This T cell receptor beta chain was obtained from a study of T cell responses to AZD1222 COVID-19 vaccine. Study-level points and caveats: Spike-specific TCR breadth and depth both grew after two AZD1222 doses.

Remarks on this clone: Its antigen remains unidentified.

The method was immunoSEQ multiplex PCR; TCRdb's version includes in-frame clones alone and lacks a portion of them. This table holds over 80,000 clones, approximately 91% found once. The V gene's germline CDR1 is LGHNA and CDR2 YSLEER. CDR3 length: 16 amino acids. V lost 2 bases to trimming and J lost 6 bases, with 18 bases between them. The chain is built from TRBV4-3 and TRBJ2-3, with D tentatively TRBD1 (6 bases). This sample comprised peripheral blood, obtained 28 days after the second AZD1222 dose. The receptor's source is an adult who received the AZD1222 COVID-19 vaccine. As DNA, the CDR3 is TGCGCCAGCAGCCAATCTCCCGGGCAGGGGTCCGATACGCAGTATTTT. Protein product: CASSQSPGQGSDTQYF.